The rows below give T cell receptor beta chains drawn from one sample of a study of T cell responses to AZD1222 COVID-19 vaccine. Repertoires were generated with immunoSEQ multiplex PCR, while TCRdb's copy carries only in-frame clones and drops some. The profile shows approximately 140,000 clones, 75% to 90% of them singletons. The sample here was peripheral blood, taken 28 days after the second AZD1222 dose. All receptors come from an adult who received the AZD1222 COVID-19 vaccine. Both conserved end residues are part of each CDR3. A D gene is named only where the DNA matches it firmly. A row's size may be missing; if present it is once, few, many or a size class.

CDR3aa | CDR3nt | v_gene | d_gene | j_gene | abundance
CASILRTEAFF | TGTGCCAGCATCCTTCGCACTGAAGCTTTCTTT | TRBV6-5 | . | TRBJ1-1 | .
CASSRGQGALGEQFF | TGTGCCAGCAGCCGGGGACAGGGGGCCCTGGGAGAGCAGTTCTTC | TRBV3-1/TRBV3-2 | TRBD1 | TRBJ2-1 | .
CASSSTLVIGGTPGANVLTF | TGCGCCAGCAGCTCGACCTTAGTTATAGGGGGCACGCCTGGGGCCAACGTCCTGACTTTC | TRBV5-1 | TRBD1 | TRBJ2-6 | .
CASSLTRTSLASYEQYF | TGTGCCAGCAGCTTAACTCGGACCTCTTTGGCCTCCTACGAGCAGTACTTC | TRBV7-8 | . | TRBJ2-7 | .
CASSLDGQGPKEQFF | TGCGCCAGCAGCTTGGATGGGCAGGGTCCCAAAGAGCAGTTCTTC | TRBV5-1 | . | TRBJ2-1 | .
CASTTAGNTIYF | TGTGCCAGCACAACCGCAGGAAACACCATATATTTT | TRBV9 | . | TRBJ1-3 | few
CASSPGQNRNTEAFF | TGTGCCAGCTCACCGGGTCAGAACAGGAACACTGAAGCTTTCTTT | TRBV18 | . | TRBJ1-1 | .
CASSRDGYTGELFF | TGTGCCAGCAGTCGCGACGGATACACCGGGGAGCTGTTTTTT | TRBV6-6 | . | TRBJ2-2 | .
CASSYSGDSSTGELFF | TGTGCCAGCAGTTATTCGGGGGACAGCAGCACCGGGGAGCTGTTTTTT | TRBV6-5 | . | TRBJ2-2 | .
CASSANQGLSGQPQHF | TGTGCCAGCAGTGCGAACCAGGGGCTGTCGGGTCAGCCCCAGCATTTT | TRBV6-2/TRBV6-3 | . | TRBJ1-5 | .
CASKSGYDYGYTF | TGTGCCAGCAAGTCGGGGTACGACTATGGCTACACCTTC | TRBV2 | . | TRBJ1-2 | .
CASSPSGGAGETQYF | TGTGCCAGCAGCCCCAGTGGGGGGGCAGGAGAGACCCAGTACTTC | TRBV27 | . | TRBJ2-5 | .
CATSKGQVHYGYTF | TGTGCCACCAGCAAAGGACAGGTTCACTATGGCTACACCTTC | TRBV15 | TRBD1 | TRBJ1-2 | .
CASSLKASGRNEQYF | TGTGCCAGCAGTTTAAAGGCTAGCGGGAGGAACGAGCAGTACTTC | TRBV28 | TRBD2 | TRBJ2-7 | .
CASSRQTRDYGYTF | TGTGCCAGCAGCCGCCAAACGAGGGACTATGGCTACACCTTC | TRBV3-1/TRBV3-2 | . | TRBJ1-2 | .
CASSLRGAYEKLFF | TGTGCCAGCAGCCTCAGGGGTGCTTATGAAAAACTGTTTTTT | TRBV3-1/TRBV3-2 | . | TRBJ1-4 | .
CARLPAAINYGYTF | TGTGCCAGACTACCAGCAGCGATTAACTATGGCTACACCTTC | TRBV21-1 | . | TRBJ1-2 | .
CATSRDVTGYNTIYF | TGTGCCACCAGCAGAGATGTTACAGGGTACAACACCATATATTTT | TRBV15 | . | TRBJ1-3 | .
CASSSAGGWGREKLFF | TGTGCCAGCAGCTCCGCCGGGGGGTGGGGCCGTGAAAAACTGTTTTTT | TRBV5-6 | . | TRBJ1-4 | .
CASTRTANTGELFF | TGTGCCAGCACCCGGACAGCGAACACCGGGGAGCTGTTTTTT | TRBV2 | . | TRBJ2-2 | once
CASSLDGTAGTEAFF | TGTGCCAGCAGCTTAGATGGGACAGCGGGCACTGAAGCTTTCTTT | TRBV11-2 | TRBD1 | TRBJ1-1 | .
CASSLAGTSGSTEQFF | TGTGCCAGCAGCTTAGCCGGGACTAGCGGGAGTACTGAGCAGTTCTTC | TRBV13 | TRBD2 | TRBJ2-1 | .
CASSLVSYVTGELFF | TGTGCCAGCAGTTTAGTTTCCTATGTCACCGGGGAGCTGTTTTTT | TRBV27 | . | TRBJ2-2 | .
CASSPRRISNEKLFF | TGTGCCAGCAGTCCCCGACGGATAAGTAATGAAAAACTGTTTTTT | TRBV28 | . | TRBJ1-4 | .
CASSRVGQGLTEAFF | TGTGCCAGCAGTCGGGTAGGACAGGGACTCACTGAAGCTTTCTTT | TRBV25-1 | TRBD1 | TRBJ1-1 | .
CASSLTGDTYEQYF | TGTGCCAGCAGCTTAACGGGAGACACCTACGAGCAGTACTTC | TRBV7-2 | . | TRBJ2-7 | .
CASSLNSNQPQHF | TGTGCCAGCAGCTTAAATAGCAATCAGCCCCAGCATTTT | TRBV11-2 | . | TRBJ1-5 | .
CASSQWAGSNYGYTF | TGTGCCAGCAGCCAATGGGCAGGGAGTAACTATGGCTACACCTTC | TRBV3-1/TRBV3-2 | . | TRBJ1-2 | .
CSATENTEAFF | TGCAGCGCCACAGAGAACACTGAAGCTTTCTTT | TRBV29-1 | . | TRBJ1-1 | .
CASGGPDSTEAFF | TGTGCTAGTGGCGGACCGGACTCGACTGAAGCTTTCTTT | TRBV12-5 | . | TRBJ1-1 | once
CASSLRLAEYNEQFF | TGTGCCAGCAGCTTAAGACTAGCGGAGTACAATGAGCAGTTCTTC | TRBV7-2 | TRBD2 | TRBJ2-1 | .
CATSSGSNNEQFF | TGTGCCACGTCTAGCGGGAGCAACAATGAGCAGTTCTTC | TRBV24-1 | TRBD2 | TRBJ2-1 | .
CASSRYRDPPEAFF | TGTGCCAGCAGTCGTTACAGGGACCCCCCTGAAGCTTTCTTT | TRBV7-9 | . | TRBJ1-1 | .
CASSLQQGQNSPLHF | TGTGCCAGCAGCTTACAGCAGGGGCAAAATTCACCCCTCCACTTT | TRBV7-8 | . | TRBJ1-6 | .
CATSDRTGGTDTQYF | TGTGCCACCAGTGATAGGACAGGGGGCACAGATACGCAGTATTTT | TRBV24-1 | TRBD1 | TRBJ2-3 | .
CASSDPGEAEAFF | TGTGCCAGCAGTGACCCAGGGGAGGCTGAAGCTTTCTTT | TRBV6-2/TRBV6-3 | . | TRBJ1-1 | .
CASSLVQDNEQFF | TGCGCCAGCAGCTTGGTTCAAGACAATGAGCAGTTCTTC | TRBV5-1 | . | TRBJ2-1 | .
CASTPLPASGVYNEQFF | TGCGCCAGCACCCCCCTACCGGCTAGCGGAGTTTACAATGAGCAGTTCTTC | TRBV5-1 | TRBD2 | TRBJ2-1 | .
CASSPRDRVLADTQYF | TGTGCCAGCTCACCACGGGACAGGGTCCTCGCAGATACGCAGTATTTT | TRBV18 | TRBD1 | TRBJ2-3 | .
CASSFSGTGGLLFF | TGTGCCAGCAGTTTCTCCGGGACAGGGGGCTTACTGTTTTTT | TRBV27 | TRBD1 | TRBJ1-4 | once
CASSLKGQGSGYTF | TGTGCCAGCAGCTTAAAGGGACAGGGTTCTGGCTACACCTTC | TRBV7-3 | TRBD1 | TRBJ1-2 | .
CASRRDPTAGELFF | TGTGCCAGCAGGCGGGACCCGACAGCCGGGGAGCTGTTTTTT | TRBV6-5 | . | TRBJ2-2 | .